Sequencing of this T cell receptor beta chain was carried out in a study of blood T cell repertoires in COVID-19. On the study more broadly: Material from acute and convalescent COVID-19 was sourced from the United States, Italy and Spain. From T cells, B-cell-depleted T cells, or PBMCs came the material, which was cDNA or gDNA.

This clone was counted only a few times. In the authors' methods: Counts of nucleated cells, estimated from reference gene primer amplification, were obtained. This table comes from immunoSEQ multiplex PCR, and its TCRdb copy is limited to in-frame clones, with some not included. V, J and clone size reflect that table, while D and trimming were determined from the DNA. The sample includes 230,000 or so clones, around 82% seen only once; the top ten take roughly 9.4%. The sample comprised peripheral blood. This receptor was identified in a man aged 40-49 years with active or convalescent COVID-19.

The CDR3 loop reads CASSPWTGGNEQFF. The CDR3 coding sequence is TGCGCCAGCAGTCCCTGGACGGGGGGCAATGAGCAGTTCTTC. The J gene is TRBJ2-1, the V gene TRBV10-1; 7 positions agree with TRBD2. This CDR3 comprises 14 residues. CDR1 and CDR2 (germline): WNHNN, SYGVQD (reference sequence). V was pared by 5 bases and J by 6 bases, with 7 bases of the junction left unmatched.